Listed below are T cell receptor beta chains from one sample, sequenced in a study of shared clonotypes between healthy human individuals. Some clones are missing from TCRdb's copy, which holds only in-frame ones; the method was immunoSEQ multiplex PCR. The table shows 450,000 to 650,000 clones, with roughly 72% occurring only once. Sequencing was done on a sample of PBMCs. The receptor set was obtained from a woman aged 40 to 50 in good health. Some clones in this sample may be carry-over from other donors' samples. CDR3s include the opening cysteine and the closing phenylalanine or tryptophan. Clone size is not always given. Where it is, it says once, few, many or a class for expanded clones.

len: 17
j_gene: TRBJ1-1
v_gene: TRBV7-8
abundance: once
CDR3aa: CASTPRKGGHGGTEAFF

len: 11
j_gene: TRBJ2-2
v_gene: TRBV20-1
abundance: once
CDR3aa: CSAQRTGELFF

len: 16
j_gene: TRBJ1-2
v_gene: TRBV7-9
abundance: once
CDR3aa: CASSLTGTGGTYGYTF

len: 17
j_gene: TRBJ2-2
v_gene: TRBV9
abundance: NA
CDR3aa: CASSANSQGAYTGELFF

len: 13
j_gene: TRBJ1-1
v_gene: TRBV5-1
abundance: many
CDR3aa: CASSLGTEGIAFF

len: 15
j_gene: TRBJ2-1
v_gene: TRBV7-2
abundance: NA
CDR3aa: CASSFRGSSYNEQFF

len: 19
j_gene: TRBJ2-3
v_gene: TRBV2
abundance: NA
CDR3aa: CASNLGGGTSGRSPDTQYF

len: 15
j_gene: TRBJ2-5
v_gene: TRBV6-1
abundance: NA
CDR3aa: CASSANGLEQETQYF

len: 18
j_gene: TRBJ2-7
v_gene: TRBV4-2
abundance: once
CDR3aa: CASSQSQSGAGSFYEQYF

len: 14
j_gene: TRBJ2-3
v_gene: TRBV5-1
abundance: many
CDR3aa: CASSFGGPTDTQYF

len: 13
j_gene: TRBJ2-2
v_gene: TRBV6-5
abundance: NA
CDR3aa: CASRVARAGELFF

len: 15
j_gene: TRBJ2-5
v_gene: TRBV2
abundance: NA
CDR3aa: CASSEEQGAEETQYF

len: 14
j_gene: TRBJ2-2
v_gene: TRBV6-5
abundance: NA
CDR3aa: CASWGGRNTGELFF

len: 14
j_gene: TRBJ1-1
v_gene: TRBV29-1
abundance: many
CDR3aa: CSGMLQGAWTEAFF

len: 12
j_gene: TRBJ1-3
v_gene: TRBV11-2
abundance: NA
CDR3aa: CASSLGGNTIYF

len: 13
j_gene: TRBJ2-6
v_gene: TRBV28
abundance: NA
CDR3aa: CASSQGPANVLTF

len: 15
j_gene: TRBJ2-3
v_gene: TRBV13
abundance: NA
CDR3aa: CASSPTGASTDTQYF

len: 13
j_gene: TRBJ2-3
v_gene: TRBV25-1
abundance: NA
CDR3aa: CASSGAGTDTQYF

len: 16
j_gene: TRBJ2-5
v_gene: TRBV5-1
abundance: NA
CDR3aa: CASSPRIAGDQETQYF

len: 14
j_gene: TRBJ2-7
v_gene: TRBV7-2
abundance: once
CDR3aa: CASSPSGLSYEQYF

len: 15
j_gene: TRBJ1-2
v_gene: TRBV6-6
abundance: NA
CDR3aa: CASSYGELAGYGYTF

len: 15
j_gene: TRBJ2-7
v_gene: TRBV6-1
abundance: NA
CDR3aa: CASIPFEGSTYEQYF

len: 11
j_gene: TRBJ1-1
v_gene: TRBV2
abundance: NA
CDR3aa: CASSVAFEAFF

len: 16
j_gene: TRBJ2-1
v_gene: TRBV27
abundance: few
CDR3aa: CASILSLAGAGDEQFF

len: 17
j_gene: TRBJ2-3
v_gene: TRBV4-3
abundance: NA
CDR3aa: CASSQVSTSGRADTQYF

len: 14
j_gene: TRBJ2-7
v_gene: TRBV7-2
abundance: NA
CDR3aa: CASSRQGGGYEQYF

len: 13
j_gene: TRBJ2-2
v_gene: TRBV9
abundance: NA
CDR3aa: CASSLRSTGELFF